These 20 T cell receptor beta chains were all obtained from the same sample, sequenced in a study of T cell clonality in common variable immunodeficiency. TCRdb keeps only in-frame clones here, not all; method: immunoSEQ multiplex PCR. Listed for the sample are 57,000 or so clones, none seen a single time. The sample taken for sequencing was peripheral blood mononuclear cells. The source of these receptors is a person aged 18 to 70 in good health.

This clone appeared many times. Sequencing ends 3 residues short of the CDR3 end; the germline J gene provides the rest. This chain connects TRBV4-1 to TRBJ1-2; D possibly corresponds to TRBD1 (5 bases). The CDR3 is 14 amino acids. V was clipped by 3 bases and J by 6 bases, with 14 bases between them. The V gene's germline CDR1 is MGHRA and CDR2 YSYEKL. CDR3 residues: CASSQRYQGDGYTF. Incomplete CDR3 DNA: TGCGCCAGCAGCCAGCGGTATCAGGGCGATGGC.

The sample holds many counts of this clone. The read halts 3 residues ahead of the CDR3 end, with the missing end drawn from the germline J gene. The V and J genes are TRBV2 and TRBJ2-2; D may be TRBD2 (6 bases). Germline V CDR1 and CDR2: SNHLY, FYNNEI. This CDR3 contains 17 residues. V lost 2 bases, J lost 2 bases, and 15 bases lay in between. Incomplete CDR3 DNA: TGTGCCAGCAGTGAACCCGAACTAGCAGTAAACACCGGGGAG. As protein: CASSEPELAVNTGE. In full, the CDR3 reads CASSEPELAVNTGELFF.

The sample holds many counts of this clone. The read terminates 3 residues before the CDR3 end, so the remaining end is supplied by the germline J gene. The chain links TRBV5-1 to TRBJ1-6; D ambiguous. This CDR3 region has 15 residues. V lost 2 bases and J 5 bases, leaving 11 bases between the germline ends. Germline V CDR1 and CDR2: SGHRS, YFSETQ. The covered CDR3 bases are TGCGCCAGCAGCTTTACTCCCGGGGATAATTCACCC. Its translation: CASSFTPGDNSP. The whole CDR3 protein is CASSFTPGDNSPLHF.

This clone was found many times. The CDR3 end lies 3 residues beyond the end of the read and is filled in from the germline J gene. J is TRBJ2-5 and V is TRBV2, with 14 bases matching TRBD2. This CDR3 region has 18 residues. Per germline, CDR1 SNHLY and CDR2 FYNNEI. Trimming at V came to 6 bases and at J to 2 bases, leaving 11 bases not matched to a gene. The part of the CDR3 DNA that was read is TGTGCCAGCAGCCCGGGACTGGGGACTAGCGGGGGACAAGAGACC. As protein: CASSPGLGTSGGQET. The full CDR3 is CASSPGLGTSGGQETQYF.

This clone was detected a few times. The read gets to within 3 residues of the CDR3 end, and the germline J gene fills in the rest. The J gene is TRBJ2-1, the V gene TRBV10-2; TRBD2 agrees at 7 bases. V lost 3 bases and J lost 9; bases outside the gene matches: 23. CDR1 is WSHSY, CDR2 SAAADI, per germline. The CDR3 is made up of 19 amino acids. Partial CDR3 DNA: TGCGCCAGCAGTGATCTGTCAACCCGGGCGGGAGTTCGTGATTTTGAG. It yields the protein CASSDLSTRAGVRDFE. Given in full, the CDR3 is CASSDLSTRAGVRDFEQFF.

The sample holds many counts of this clone. The read is 3 residues too short to cover the CDR3 end, so that end is filled in from the germline J gene. The rearrangement joins TRBV18 to TRBJ1-4; maybe TRBD1 (5 bases). The ends were cut back, 4 bases at V and 3 bases at J, with 12 bases in the middle. The CDR3 consists of 15 residues. Germline V gives CDR1 KGHSH, CDR2 LQKENI. The DNA read from the CDR3 is TGTGCCAGCTCACAAACCAGGGAATCTAATGAAAAA. Its protein product is CASSQTRESNEK. The whole CDR3 is CASSQTRESNEKLFF.

This clone was picked up many times. Coverage ceases 3 residues before the CDR3 finishes, and the germline J gene fills in the end. This chain uses TRBV20-1 with TRBJ2-3, with 7 bases that match TRBD2. V lost 0 bases to trimming and J lost 8 bases; unmatched junction nucleotides: 14. The germline CDR1 and CDR2 sequences are DFQATT and SNEGSKA (reference sequence). There are 16 residues in the CDR3. Partial CDR3 DNA: TGCAGTGCTAGAGATCAAGGTGGGACTACGTTGCCTACG. It is translated as CSARDQGGTTLPT. The entire CDR3 protein is CSARDQGGTTLPTQYF.

The sample holds many counts of this clone. The read finishes 3 residues shy of the CDR3 end, and the germline J gene is used to complete it. This chain joins TRBV7-2 and TRBJ2-5; D uncertain. Germline values: CDR1 SGHTA, CDR2 FQGNSA. The CDR3 extends over 13 amino acids. The V and J ends lost 2 bases and 1 base respectively, with 5 bases between them. The CDR3 sequence: CASSLRVQETQYF. The CDR3 bases that were read are TGTGCCAGCAGCTTAAGGGTCCAAGAGACC.

The sample holds many counts of this clone. From the germline J gene comes the end of the CDR3, since the read stops 3 residues before it. The gene calls are TRBV2 and TRBJ2-3, with a weak D call TRBD2 (6 bases). The CDR3 loop spans 14 amino acids. Trimming cost V 2 bases and J 3 bases, with 9 bases left between them. Germline V gene lookup returns CDR1 SNHLY and CDR2 FYNNEI. CDR3 DNA, as far as it was read: TGTGCCAGCAGTGAACTAGCGCGTACAGATACG. Translation gives CASSELARTDT. The CDR3 reads in full as CASSELARTDTQYF. Based on the CDR3 plus reference TRBV2 and TRBJ2-3, the full variable domain is EPEVTQTPSHQVTQMGQEVILRCVPISNHLYFYWYRQILGQKVEFLVSFYNNEISEKSEIFDDQFSVERPDGSNFTLKIRSTKLEDSAMYFCASSELARTDTQYFGPGTRLTVL.

Ten or more counts support this clone. The chain's CDR3 is CASSLLAGAYNEQFF. CDR3 bases read: TGCGCCAGCAGCTTGCTAGCGGGAGCGTACAATGAG. J is TRBJ2-1 and V is TRBV5-1; 10 positions match TRBD2. The CDR3 end falls 3 residues outside the read, so it is completed with the germline J gene. In germline, CDR1 is SGHRS, CDR2 YFSETQ. The CDR3 covers 15 residues. The ends lost 1 base at V and 4 bases at J; junction bases unmatched: 2.

This clone was counted ten times or more. From the germline J gene comes the end of the CDR3, since the read stops 3 residues before it. The chain uses TRBV2 and TRBJ2-7; weak D call: TRBD2 (5 bases). This CDR3 contains 12 residues. Germline values: CDR1 SNHLY, CDR2 FYNNEI. V was shortened by 7 bases and J by 5 bases, with 12 bases between the two germline ends. The covered CDR3 bases are TGTGCCAGCATCCGAGAGGGCCACGAG. This translates into CASIREGHE. Given in full, the CDR3 is CASIREGHEQYF.

This clone was picked up a small number of times. The read stops 3 residues short of the end of the CDR3; the missing end is completed from the germline J gene. V usage is TRBV19 and J usage is TRBJ1-1; 9 bases agree with TRBD1. Trimming took 7 bases from V and 0 from J; bases not matched to a gene: 9. The CDR3 loop spans 16 amino acids. Per germline, CDR1 LNHDA and CDR2 SQIVND (reference sequence). The part of the CDR3 DNA that was read is TGTGCCAGTACCCCGGGACAGGGTAACATGAACACTGAA. Translated: CASTPGQGNMNTE. The complete CDR3 sequence is CASTPGQGNMNTEAFF. The variable domain in full, with the rest retrieved from reference TRBV19 and TRBJ1-1, is DGGITQSPKYLFRKEGQNVTLSCEQNLNHDAMYWYRQDPGQGLRLIYYSQIVNDFQKGDIAEGYSVSREKKESFPLTVTSAQKNPTAFYLCASTPGQGNMNTEAFFGQGTRLTVV.

The sample holds many counts of this clone. The sequenced fragment ends 3 residues before the CDR3 boundary, so the rest is inferred from the germline J gene. The chain employs TRBV29-1 and TRBJ1-2; 7 bases are shared with TRBD1. V was pared by 6 bases and J by 1 base, with 5 bases of the junction left unmatched. This CDR3 has 13 amino acids. Germline CDR1 SQVTM, CDR2 ANQGSEA. CDR3: CSVGTEDNYGYTF. CDR3 DNA, as far as it was read: TGCAGCGTGGGGACAGAAGATAACTATGGC.

This clone was observed at least ten times. The read finishes 3 residues shy of the CDR3 end, and the germline J gene is used to complete it. The V and J genes are TRBV5-4 and TRBJ2-1; possibly TRBD2 for D (6 bases). This CDR3 contains 15 residues. Between the trimmed V and J ends, which lost 0 bases and 9 bases, there was a span of 16 bases. Germline CDR1 is SGHNT and CDR2 is YYREEE (reference sequence). The CDR3: CASSLDLLAGGEQFF. Incomplete CDR3 DNA: TGTGCCAGCAGCTTGGATTTACTAGCCGGGGGTGAG. The full variable domain, in which reference TRBV5-4 and TRBJ2-1 provide the parts outside the CDR3, is ETGVTQSPTHLIKTRGQQVTLRCSSQSGHNTVSWYQQALGQGPQFIFQYYREEENGRGNFPPRFSGLQFPNYSSELNVNALELDDSALYLCASSLDLLAGGEQFFGPGTRLTVL.

There are many counts of this clone. The read gets to within 3 residues of the CDR3 end, and the germline J gene fills in the rest. The J gene is TRBJ1-2, the V gene TRBV18; 9 bases agree with TRBD1. The germline V gene encodes CDR1 KGHSH and CDR2 LQKENI. This CDR3 region has 14 residues. The ends lost 3 bases at V and 2 bases at J; junction bases unmatched: 1. The covered CDR3 bases are TGTGCCAGCTCACCCGGACAGGGGAACTATGGC. This gives the protein CASSPGQGNYG. The CDR3 as a whole reads CASSPGQGNYGYTF.

Worth noting for this clone: One junction end does not reproduce the germline sequence, and a read error may be involved. The read terminates 3 residues before the CDR3 end, so the remaining end is supplied by the germline J gene. J is TRBJ2-1 and V is TRBV7-7; D is unclear. Germline CDR1 is SSHAT and CDR2 is FNYEAQ (reference sequence). This CDR3 comprises 15 residues. The sequenced part of the CDR3 DNA is TGTGCTAGCAGCCCTACACAGAGCTCCTACAATGAG. It translates to CASSPTQSSYNE. The full-length CDR3 reads as CASSPTQSSYNEQFF.

This clone was seen more than once but under ten times. CDR3 bases read: TGTGCCAGCAGTAGGGACAGGACCTACGAG. This translates into CASSRDRTYE. The entire CDR3 is CASSRDRTYEQYF. This chain uses TRBV27 with TRBJ2-7, with 8 bases aligning to TRBD1. The read ends 3 residues before the CDR3 terminus; that terminus is restored from the germline J gene. This CDR3 is 13 amino acids long. Looked up from germline, CDR1 is MNHEY and CDR2 is SMNVEV (reference sequence). V dropped 5 bases and J dropped 2; count of bases not matched to a gene: 2.

This clone was seen repeatedly, ten times or more. The missing CDR3 end, 3 residues past where the read stops, is filled in from the germline J gene. This sequence joins TRBV30 and TRBJ2-1, with 9 bases identical to TRBD1. There are 15 residues in the CDR3. Per germline, CDR1 GTSNPN and CDR2 SVGIG (reference sequence). V lost 3 bases to trimming and J lost 5 bases; unmatched junction nucleotides: 8. The CDR3: CAWRMTGQGHNEQFF. Partial CDR3 DNA: TGTGCCTGGAGAATGACGGGACAGGGACACAATGAG.

This clone was recorded at least ten times. The sequence runs out 3 residues before the end of the CDR3; the remainder is reconstructed from the germline J gene. The V call is TRBV7-3, the J call TRBJ2-3; 9 nucleotides align to TRBD1. The CDR3 loop spans 17 amino acids. Germline lookup yields CDR1 SGHTA and CDR2 FQGTGA. The J segment lost 2 bases and the V segment lost 5 bases, leaving 11 bases of the junction unmatched. CDR3 loop: CASSPSGGTGNTDTQYF. The CDR3 DNA, read in part, is TGTGCCAGCAGCCCCTCTGGTGGGACAGGGAACACAGATACG.

The table lists this clone with a few counts. The read is 3 residues too short to cover the CDR3 end, so that end is filled in from the germline J gene. The V call is TRBV5-1, the J call TRBJ2-7; D gene uncertain. V lost 1 base and J 4 bases, leaving 6 bases between the germline ends. The V gene's germline CDR1 is SGHRS and CDR2 YFSETQ. This CDR3 contains 12 residues. The covered CDR3 bases are TGCGCCAGCAGCTTGTCGGGTTACGAG. It translates to CASSLSGYE. From start to end, the CDR3 is CASSLSGYEQYF.